Sequencing of this T cell receptor (beta chain) was carried out in a study of glioma-infiltrating T cells after dendritic cell vaccination. Across the whole study: Samples are from glioblastoma patients in Phase I and II dendritic cell vaccine trials.

Time point defined: after dendritic cell vaccination, including at tumor progression/relapse. No glioblastoma patient carried an isocitrate dehydrogenase mutation. This CDR3 is 14 amino acids long. CDR1 is MGHRA and CDR2 is YSYEKL in the germline V gene. J gave up 4 bases and V 4 bases, and 6 bases lay outside the gene matches. TCRB CDR3 was amplified from 2 ug genomic DNA or less. Primers: 60 V beta forward and 13 J beta reverse. Sequencing was performed with immunoSEQ multiplex PCR; in TCRdb, only in-frame clones are kept and a portion is missing. The table lists 100,000 to 120,000 clones, around 90% of them singletons.

The sample was blood, taken after dendritic cell vaccination. The TCR sequence derives from a human donor with glioblastoma. This rearrangement joins TRBV4-1 to TRBJ1-2, with 7 nucleotides matching TRBD1. CDR3 bases: TGCGCCAGCAGCCCTAGGGGGCTGAGCTATGGCTACACCTTC. This translates into CASSPRGLSYGYTF.